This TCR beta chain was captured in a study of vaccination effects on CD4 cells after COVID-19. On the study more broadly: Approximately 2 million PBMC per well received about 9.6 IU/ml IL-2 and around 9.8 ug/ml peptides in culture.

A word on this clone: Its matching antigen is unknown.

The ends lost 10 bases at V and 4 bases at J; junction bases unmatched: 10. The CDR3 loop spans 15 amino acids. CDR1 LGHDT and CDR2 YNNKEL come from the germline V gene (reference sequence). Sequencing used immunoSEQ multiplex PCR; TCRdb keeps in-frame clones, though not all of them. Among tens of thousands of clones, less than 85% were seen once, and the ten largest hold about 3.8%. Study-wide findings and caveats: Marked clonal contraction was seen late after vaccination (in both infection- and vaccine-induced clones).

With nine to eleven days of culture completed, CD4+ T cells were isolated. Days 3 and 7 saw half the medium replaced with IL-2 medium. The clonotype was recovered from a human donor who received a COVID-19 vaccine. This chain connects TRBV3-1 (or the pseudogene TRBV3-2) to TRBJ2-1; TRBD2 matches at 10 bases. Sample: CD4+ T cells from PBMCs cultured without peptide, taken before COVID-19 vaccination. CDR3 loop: CANAFLSGRYNEQFF. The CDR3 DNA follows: TGTGCCAACGCGTTCCTTAGCGGGAGGTACAATGAGCAGTTCTTC.